This is a list of T cell receptor beta chains from one sample in a study of neurological immune-mediated disorders. TCRdb called the 5' RACE reads again in MiXCR, with one record for every CDR3 protein. The sample contains approximately 89,000 distinct CDR3 sequences, around 4% of which appear only once. The sample was PBMCs. Source of these receptors: a woman aged 55-69 years with multiple sclerosis. The CDR3 runs from the conserved cysteine through the conserved F or W. A D gene is named only where the DNA matches it firmly. Not every row has a clone size; where given, it reads once, few, many or a size class.

size: many; D: TRBD2; J: TRBJ2-7; V: TRBV11-2; DNA: TGTGCCAGCAGCTTAGCAGGGACTAGCCTGTACGAGCAGTACTTC; CDR3: CASSLAGTSLYEQYF
size: many; D: TRBD2; J: TRBJ2-5; V: TRBV5-5; DNA: TGTGCCAGCAGCCGAAGGACTAGCGGGATCCCAGAGACCCAGTACTTC; CDR3: CASSRRTSGIPETQYF
size: many; D: TRBD1; J: TRBJ1-4; V: TRBV24-1; DNA: TGTGCCACCAGTGATCCGGGACAGGGTCTGACTAATGAAAAACTGTTTTTT; CDR3: CATSDPGQGLTNEKLFF
size: many; D: TRBD2; J: TRBJ2-1; V: TRBV7-6; DNA: TGTGCCAGCGGTGCGGGGGGCCACTCCTCCTACAATGAGCAGTTCTTC; CDR3: CASGAGGHSSYNEQFF
size: many; D: TRBD1; J: TRBJ1-1; V: TRBV10-3; DNA: TGTGCCATCAGTGAGAGGCAGGGGGTAGTTGAAGCTTTCTTT; CDR3: CAISERQGVVEAFF
size: few; D: -; J: TRBJ1-4; V: TRBV18; DNA: TGTGCCAGCTCACGGCGACCCGGGACAACTAATGAAAAACTGTTTTTT; CDR3: CASSRRPGTTNEKLFF
size: many; D: -; J: TRBJ1-3; V: TRBV20-1; DNA: TGCAGTGCTAGAAGAGACGCAGCCTCTGGAAACACCATATATTTT; CDR3: CSARRDAASGNTIYF
size: many; D: -; J: TRBJ2-7; V: TRBV14; DNA: TGTGCCAGCAGCCAAGGTCGAGGGGCGCCCTACGAGCAGTACTTC; CDR3: CASSQGRGAPYEQYF
size: many; D: -; J: TRBJ2-7; V: TRBV3-1; DNA: TGTGCCAGCAGGGGGTCGGGCGAGCAGTACTTC; CDR3: CASRGSGEQYF
size: many; D: TRBD1; J: TRBJ2-1; V: TRBV7-8; DNA: TGTGCCAGCAGCGCTCCGGGACAGGGGGCAAATGAGCAGTTCTTC; CDR3: CASSAPGQGANEQFF
size: many; D: -; J: TRBJ2-3; V: TRBV3-1; DNA: TGTGCCAGCAGCCACCCCTCTTCGGGGGCTAGCACAGATACGCAGTATTTT; CDR3: CASSHPSSGASTDTQYF
size: many; D: -; J: TRBJ2-7; V: TRBV20-1; DNA: TGCACCGCAGGTGGGGAGTACGAGCAGTACTTC; CDR3: CTAGGEYEQYF
size: many; D: -; J: TRBJ2-3; V: TRBV5-1; DNA: TGCGCCAGCAGCTTGGTCGGATCTCGCACAGATACGCAGTATTTT; CDR3: CASSLVGSRTDTQYF
size: -; D: -; J: TRBJ1-5; V: TRBV7-2; DNA: TGTGCCAGCAGCTTAGGAGGGGGGCTGGAGCTCCAGCATTTT; CDR3: CASSLGGGLELQHF
size: many; D: TRBD1; J: TRBJ1-4; V: TRBV6-5; DNA: TGTGCCAGCAGGAGACAGGGATCTAATGAAAAACTGTTTTTT; CDR3: CASRRQGSNEKLFF
size: many; D: TRBD2; J: TRBJ2-5; V: TRBV20-1; DNA: TGCAGTGCCCCCGGGAGGCAAGAGACCCAGTACTTC; CDR3: CSAPGRQETQYF
size: many; D: -; J: TRBJ2-2; V: TRBV5-1; DNA: TGCGCCAGCAGCGGGGACGTTCAACTTAGTACCACCGGGGAGCTGTTTTTT; CDR3: CASSGDVQLSTTGELFF
size: few; D: -; J: TRBJ1-2; V: TRBV25-1; DNA: TGTGCCAGCAGCCAGACAGACCACAATAGCTATGGCTACACCTTC; CDR3: CASSQTDHNSYGYTF